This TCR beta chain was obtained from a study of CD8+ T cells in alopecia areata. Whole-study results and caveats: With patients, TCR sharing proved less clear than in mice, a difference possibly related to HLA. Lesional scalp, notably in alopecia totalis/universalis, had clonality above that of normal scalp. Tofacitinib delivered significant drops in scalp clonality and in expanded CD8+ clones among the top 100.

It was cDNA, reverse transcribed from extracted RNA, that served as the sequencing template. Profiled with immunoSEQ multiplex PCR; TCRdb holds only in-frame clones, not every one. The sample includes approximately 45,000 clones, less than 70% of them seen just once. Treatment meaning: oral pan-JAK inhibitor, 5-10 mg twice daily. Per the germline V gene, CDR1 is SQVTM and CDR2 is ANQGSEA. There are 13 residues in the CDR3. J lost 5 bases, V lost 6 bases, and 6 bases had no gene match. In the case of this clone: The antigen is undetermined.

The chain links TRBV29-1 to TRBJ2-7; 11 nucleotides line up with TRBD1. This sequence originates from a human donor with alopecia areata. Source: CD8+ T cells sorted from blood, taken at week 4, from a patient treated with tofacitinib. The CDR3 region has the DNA TGCAGCGTCGCCGGGACAGGGGGAGACGAGCAGTACTTC. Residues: CSVAGTGGDEQYF.